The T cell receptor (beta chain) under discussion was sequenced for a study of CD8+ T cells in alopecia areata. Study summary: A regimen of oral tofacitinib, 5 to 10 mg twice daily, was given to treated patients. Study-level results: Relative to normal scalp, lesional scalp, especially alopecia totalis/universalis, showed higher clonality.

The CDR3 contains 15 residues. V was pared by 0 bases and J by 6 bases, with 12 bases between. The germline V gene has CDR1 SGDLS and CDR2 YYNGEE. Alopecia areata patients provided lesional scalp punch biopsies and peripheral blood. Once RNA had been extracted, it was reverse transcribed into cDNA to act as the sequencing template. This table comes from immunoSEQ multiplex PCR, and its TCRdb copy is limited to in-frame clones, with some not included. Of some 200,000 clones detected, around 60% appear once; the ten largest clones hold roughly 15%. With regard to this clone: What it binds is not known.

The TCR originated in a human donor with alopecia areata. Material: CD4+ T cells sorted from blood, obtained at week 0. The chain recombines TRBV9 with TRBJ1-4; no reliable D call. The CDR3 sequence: CASSVDGGLDEKLFF. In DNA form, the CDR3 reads TGTGCCAGCAGCGTAGACGGCGGGTTAGATGAAAAACTGTTTTTT.